This record looks at one T cell receptor beta chain sequence and its context. This CDR3 has 14 amino acids. V dropped 4 bases and J dropped 0; count of bases not matched to a gene: 0. CDR1 and CDR2 (germline): ENHRY, SYGVKD. This record comes from a study of Ad26.COV2.S vaccination and SARS-CoV-2 variants. Treatment reported: some 20 received Ad26.COV2.S at low or high dose, single or two shots; several received placebo; per-sample allocation not given. Each sample was drawn 63 days after the first injection (of vaccine or placebo). This table comes from immunoSEQ multiplex PCR, and its TCRdb copy is limited to in-frame clones, with some not included. The table has some 370,000 clones, about 80% seen once.

The receptor was isolated from a person between 18 and 65 years old who received the Ad26.COV2.S COVID-19 vaccine or a placebo. The source material was peripheral blood, sampled in a trial of Ad26.COV2.S vaccine versus placebo. This chain joins TRBV10-3 and TRBJ2-3; the match to TRBD2 covers 8 bases. The CDR3 DNA is TGTGCCATCAGTGGCGGGGGGAGCACAGATACGCAGTATTTT. Its translation is CAISGGGSTDTQYF.